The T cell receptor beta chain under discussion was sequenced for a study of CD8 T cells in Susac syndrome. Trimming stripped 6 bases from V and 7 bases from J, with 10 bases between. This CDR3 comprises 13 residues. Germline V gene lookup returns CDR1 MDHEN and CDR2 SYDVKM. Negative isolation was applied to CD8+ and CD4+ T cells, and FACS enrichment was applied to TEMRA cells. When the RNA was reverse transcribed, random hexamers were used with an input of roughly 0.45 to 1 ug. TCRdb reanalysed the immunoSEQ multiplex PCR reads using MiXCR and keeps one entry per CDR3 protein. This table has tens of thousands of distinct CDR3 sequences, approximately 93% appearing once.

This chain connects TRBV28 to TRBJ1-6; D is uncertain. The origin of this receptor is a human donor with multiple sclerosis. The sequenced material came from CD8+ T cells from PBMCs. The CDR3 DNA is TGTGCCAGCAGCCCCCGTGGGAATTCACCCCTCCACTTT. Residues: CASSPRGNSPLHF.